The 29 T cell receptor beta chains reported below all come from one sample, sequenced in a study of glioma-infiltrating T cells (dated by TCRdb to the mid-2010s). The sequencer listed for this sample is Illumina MiSeq. The iRepertoire nested amplicon-rescue multiplex PCR (arm-PCR) platform was used to amplify TCR alpha and beta CDR3 regions from RNA. TCRdb reprocessing: public reads trimmed at Q25 with fastp, clones called with MiXCR, in-frame beta chains kept. All rows with the same CDR3 protein become a single entry with the most common DNA and genes. This sample comprises around 100,000 distinct CDR3 sequences, around 31% of them detected only once. 40% to 45% of the sample is held by the ten biggest clonotypes. Sequencing was performed on glioma tissue, nonneoplastic brain tissue, or PBMCs (not recorded which). These TCRs come from a human donor with low-grade glioma or glioblastoma, undergoing nonglioma brain surgery, or in good health (not recorded which).

This clonotype was seen many times. V usage is TRBV20-1 and J usage is TRBJ2-3; maybe TRBD2 (6 bases). This CDR3 has 14 amino acids. From germline, CDR1 is DFQATT and CDR2 SNEGSKA (reference sequence). V lost 0 bases, J lost 0 bases, and 7 bases lay in between. In DNA, the CDR3 is TGCAGTGCTAGAGATAGCGGTAGCACAGATACGCAGTATTTT. Protein product: CSARDSGSTDTQYF.

Here the CDR3 reads CSVVPSGAGYSEAFF. The CDR3 DNA follows: TGCAGCGTTGTCCCCTCGGGGGCAGGGTACAGTGAAGCTTTCTTT. The chain joins TRBV29-1 to TRBJ1-1; D may be TRBD1 (6 bases). Trimming removed 4 bases at V and 7 bases at J, with 22 bases between. The CDR3 has 15 amino acids. The V gene's germline CDR1 is SQVTM and CDR2 ANQGSEA.

V gene TRBV5-1 combines with J gene TRBJ2-5, with D possibly matching TRBD2 (6 bases). Trimming removed 0 bases from V and 2 bases from J, with 8 bases in between. CDR3 length: 14 residues. The germline V gene encodes CDR1 SGHRS and CDR2 YFSETQ. CDR3 residues: CASSLVGGQETQYF. The CDR3 nucleotides are TGCGCCAGCAGCTTGGTTGGGGGGCAAGAGACCCAGTACTTC.

The chain is built from TRBV11-2 and TRBJ1-2; D gene uncertain. CDR3 length equals 12 residues. V was pared by 5 bases and J by 4 bases, with 8 bases between. Per the germline V gene, CDR1 is SGHAT and CDR2 is FQNNGV. This CDR3 is CASSRQLYGYTF. The CDR3 nucleotides are TGTGCCAGCAGCCGACAACTCTATGGCTACACCTTC. The full variable domain, rest sourced from reference TRBV11-2 and TRBJ1-2, is EAGVAQSPRYKIIEKRQSVAFWCNPISGHATLYWYQQILGQGPKLLIQFQNNGVVDDSQLPKDRFSAERLKGVDSTLKIQPAKLEDSAVYLCASSRQLYGYTFGSGTRLTVV.

This chain links TRBV19 with TRBJ1-2; D is possibly TRBD1 (5 bases). CDR3 size: 15 residues. Germline values: CDR1 LNHDA, CDR2 SQIVND (reference sequence). V gave up 5 bases and J gave up 4 bases, with 17 bases separating them. This CDR3 reads CASSARVRDPYGYTF. CDR3 coding DNA: TGTGCCAGTAGTGCTCGGGTCAGGGACCCCTATGGCTACACCTTC.

This clonotype was counted ten times or more. The chain links TRBV20-1 to TRBJ2-4, with 10 positions matching TRBD2. CDR1 is DFQATT and CDR2 is SNEGSKA in the germline V gene (reference sequence). This CDR3 is built from 15 residues. The junction had 6 bases not matched to a gene; V was cut back by 6 bases and J by 1 base. Here the CDR3 DNA reads TGCAGTGCCCCGAGCGGGGGGGCGGCCAAAAACATTCAGTACTTC. It yields the protein CSAPSGGAAKNIQYF.

Regarding this clonotype: This clone may be a read error of a much larger clone one base away. The CDR3 ends on some other residue instead of the conserved phenylalanine or tryptophan, so this is likely a read error. The chain is built from TRBV25-1 and TRBJ2-7, with D perhaps matching TRBD2 (5 bases). This CDR3 has 14 residues. Germline values: CDR1 MGHDK, CDR2 SYGVNS. V was cut by 6 bases and J by 0 bases, with 12 bases left in between. Written as DNA, the CDR3 is TGTGCCAGCAGCCTGTCCGGGATCTCCTACGAGCAGTACTCC. Its protein product is CASSLSGISYEQYS.

This sequence joins TRBV4-1 and TRBJ1-4; D might be TRBD1 (5 bases). Trimming left V 1 base short and J 12 bases short, with 21 bases between. The CDR3 loop spans 16 amino acids. The V gene's germline CDR1 is MGHRA and CDR2 YSYEKL. The chain's CDR3 is CASSQGSTGHRGELFF. The DNA for the CDR3 is TGCGCCAGCAGCCAAGGAAGCACGGGCCACCGGGGGGAACTGTTTTTT.

This clonotype occurred many times. CDR3 nucleotides: TGTGCCAGCTCACCACCCGCAGGGGGCAATGAGCAGTTCTTC. As protein: CASSPPAGGNEQFF. The V call is TRBV18, the J call TRBJ2-1; 7 nucleotides align to TRBD1. The junction had 2 bases not matched to a gene; V was cut back by 0 bases and J by 6 bases. The germline CDR1 and CDR2 sequences are KGHSH and LQKENI. This CDR3 is 14 amino acids long.

On this clonotype itself: A read error is possible here, since a much larger clone lies one base away. This chain links TRBV28 with TRBJ2-3; D may be TRBD1 (6 bases). Germline V gene data show CDR1 as MDHEN and CDR2 as SYDVKM. Trimming removed 10 bases from V and 4 bases from J, with 24 bases in between. The CDR3 covers 16 residues. The CDR3 DNA is TGTGCCAACAGCACCCAGTCCACAGGGTTTGCAGATACGCAGTATTTT. Amino acid sequence: CANSTQSTGFADTQYF.

This clonotype was counted at least ten times. This chain links TRBV20-1 with TRBJ1-2; D is possibly TRBD1 (6 bases). This CDR3 spans 15 amino acids. V lost 0 bases, J lost 6 bases, and 17 bases lay in between. The V gene's germline CDR1 is DFQATT and CDR2 SNEGSKA (reference sequence). CDR3 nucleotides: TGCAGTGCTAGAGATCTTGCAGGGGTGGAGGATGGCTACACCTTC. Protein: CSARDLAGVEDGYTF.

Turning to this clonotype: A single base separates this from a much larger clone, so it may be a read error. This chain links TRBV6-1 with TRBJ2-7, with D tentatively TRBD2 (6 bases). The DNA matches TRBJ2-5 better at its end, which makes the J call doubtful. CDR3 length: 15 amino acids. From germline, CDR1 is MNHNS and CDR2 SASEGT. CDR3 nucleotide sequence: TGTGCCAGCACCGACGGTGAGGGACTCCAAGAGACCCAGTACTTC. This translates into CASTDGEGLQETQYF.

There are many counts of this clonotype. The chain carries TRBV6-1 and TRBJ1-3; D gene unclear. This CDR3 has 13 residues. V dropped 3 bases and J dropped 0 bases, with 3 bases sitting between them. Germline V CDR1 and CDR2: MNHNS, SASEGT. Written as DNA, the CDR3 is TGTGCCAGCAGTGAGGGCTCTGGAAACACCATATATTTT. It codes for CASSEGSGNTIYF.

Concerning this clonotype: A clone one base away is much larger, so this may be a read error. The rearrangement uses TRBV5-8 and TRBJ2-7, with TRBD1 identical over 7 bases. V trimming: 0 bases; J trimming: 1 base; junction bases outside the gene matches: 7. The CDR3 spans 16 residues. Germline assignment: CDR1 SGHTS and CDR2 YDEGEE. The chain's CDR3 is CASSLGQGARSYEQYF. The CDR3 coding sequence is TGTGCCAGCAGCTTGGGACAGGGCGCGAGGTCCTACGAGCAGTACTTC.

The rearrangement joins TRBV29-1 to TRBJ2-5, with 8 bases matching TRBD1. With 6 bases clipped from V and 5 bases from J, the junction kept 11 bases outside the gene matches. Germline CDR1 SQVTM, CDR2 ANQGSEA. CDR3 length equals 14 residues. The CDR3 region has the DNA TGCAGCGTCCTAGGACAGGGTGTACTCGAGACCCAGTACTTC. Translating it yields CSVLGQGVLETQYF.

This clonotype was seen many times. CDR3 in amino acids: CASDGQGAGGYTF. The CDR3 coding sequence is TGTGCCAGCGATGGACAGGGGGCTGGCGGCTACACCTTC. The chain carries TRBV2 and TRBJ1-2, with 11 bases fitting TRBD1. Germline-derived CDR1 and CDR2 are SNHLY and FYNNEI. V was clipped by 8 bases and J by 8 bases; unmatched bases: 7. This CDR3 contains 13 residues.

The chain is built from TRBV7-9 and TRBJ2-7; possibly TRBD1 or TRBD2 for D (6 bases each). Trimming removed 5 bases from V and 3 bases from J, with 14 bases in between. CDR1 is SEHNR, CDR2 FQNEAQ, per germline (reference sequence). CDR3 length: 14 residues. The CDR3 DNA reads TGTGCCAGCAGCGGGATAGGGGGAGGCTACGAGCAGTACTTC. This translates into CASSGIGGGYEQYF. The full variable domain, rest sourced from reference TRBV7-9 and TRBJ2-7, is DTGVSQNPRHKITKRGQNVTFRCDPISEHNRLYWYRQTLGQGPEFLTYFQNEAQLEKSRLLSDRFSAERPKGSFSTLEIQRTEQGDSAMYLCASSGIGGGYEQYFGPGTRLTVT.

In the case of this clonotype: Likely a read error: the CDR3 ends without its conserved phenylalanine or tryptophan. This chain connects TRBV4-2 to TRBJ2-1, with 13 bases fitting TRBD2. Per the germline V gene, CDR1 is LGHNA and CDR2 is YNFKEQ. This CDR3 comprises 16 residues. With 2 bases clipped from V and 5 bases from J, the junction kept 3 bases outside the gene matches. Here the CDR3 reads CASSQPGLAGNNEQFL. CDR3 DNA sequence: TGTGCCAGCAGCCAACCGGGACTAGCGGGGAACAATGAGCAGTTCTTA.

This clonotype was counted ten times or more. The chain uses TRBV6-1 and TRBJ2-7; either TRBD1 or TRBD2 may fit D (6 bases each). This CDR3 has 13 residues. With 7 bases removed from V and 7 bases from J, the gap between germline ends came to 17 bases. CDR1 MNHNS and CDR2 SASEGT come from the germline V gene. DNA of the CDR3: TGTGCCAGCACCCCCCCGGGGGCGGCAGAGCAGTACTTC. It encodes CASTPPGAAEQYF.

As to this clonotype: A clone one base away is much larger, so this may be a read error. The chain carries TRBV6-1 and TRBJ1-5, with D hard to call. The CDR3 extends over 8 amino acids. Looked up from germline, CDR1 is MNHNS and CDR2 is SASEGT. This CDR3 reads CASQPHHF. The CDR3 nucleotides read TGTGCCAGCCAGCCCCATCATTTT.

Worth noting for this clonotype: This may be a read error, as it is one base from a much larger clone. The chain combines TRBV24-1 with TRBJ1-2, with a tentative D call TRBD1 (5 bases). Per germline, CDR1 KGHDR and CDR2 SFDVKD. The germline V and J ends were trimmed by 9 bases and 4 bases, with 20 bases remaining between them. This CDR3 contains 15 residues. This chain's CDR3 is CATGGRGRDGYGYTF. CDR3 bases: TGTGCCACCGGGGGTCGGGGAAGAGATGGCTATGGCTACACCTTC.

The chain recombines TRBV5-4 with TRBJ1-6; D not certain. The germline V and J ends were trimmed by 4 bases and 17 bases, with 16 bases remaining between them. The CDR3 spans 12 residues. CDR1 and CDR2 (germline): SGHNT, YYREEE (reference sequence). CDR3 sequence reads: CASSPFDGPFHF. In DNA, the CDR3 is TGTGCCAGCAGCCCCTTTGACGGGCCATTCCACTTT. The full variable domain, its missing parts supplied by reference TRBV5-4 and TRBJ1-6, is ETGVTQSPTHLIKTRGQQVTLRCSSQSGHNTVSWYQQALGQGPQFIFQYYREEENGRGNFPPRFSGLQFPNYSSELNVNALELDDSALYLCASSPFDGPFHFGNGTRLTVT.

The chain combines TRBV30 with TRBJ1-3; D uncertain. Germline V gene sequence: CDR1 GTSNPN, CDR2 SVGIG (reference sequence). The CDR3 is 11 amino acids. Trimming removed 4 bases from V and 4 bases from J, with 5 bases in between. CDR3: CAWTTGNTIYF. The CDR3 nucleotides are TGTGCCTGGACCACGGGAAACACCATATATTTT.

This clonotype was picked up many times. V and J are TRBV6-1 and TRBJ1-2, with D maybe TRBD1 (6 bases). Per germline, CDR1 MNHNS and CDR2 SASEGT. The V end lost 7 bases, the J end lost 8 bases, and 17 bases lay between the germline ends. The length of the CDR3 is 13 residues. CDR3 nucleotide sequence: TGTGCCAGCACCTACAGGGAAACCTACGGCTACACCTTC. Its protein product is CASTYRETYGYTF.

With regard to this clonotype: A much larger clone sits a single nucleotide away, making a read error possible. The chain joins TRBV7-9 to TRBJ1-4, with a tentative D call TRBD1 (5 bases). Deletions cut 6 bases from V and 7 bases from J, with 15 bases between. CDR1 and CDR2 (germline): SEHNR, FQNEAQ (reference sequence). This CDR3 contains 14 residues. The CDR3 sequence: CASRPDSVVEKLFF. Here the CDR3 DNA reads TGTGCCAGCAGGCCCGACAGTGTCGTTGAAAAACTGTTTTTT.

This clonotype was recorded at least ten times. V gene TRBV20-1 combines with J gene TRBJ2-3; D is possibly TRBD1 (6 bases). The V gene lost 5 bases and the J gene lost 4 bases, with 10 bases spanning the gap. The CDR3 covers 12 residues. Germline CDR1 and CDR2: DFQATT and SNEGSKA (reference sequence). Here the CDR3 reads CSAPYRADTQYF. The CDR3 DNA sequence: TGCAGTGCTCCATACAGGGCAGATACGCAGTATTTT.

In this sample, this clonotype turned up a few times. The chain links TRBV18 to TRBJ1-4; D remains unclear. Germline V lookup: CDR1 KGHSH, CDR2 LQKENI. The CDR3 extends over 13 amino acids. V gave up 3 bases and J gave up 5 bases, with 7 bases separating them. The CDR3 sequence: CASSPQRNEKLFF. DNA of the CDR3: TGTGCCAGCTCACCTCAGCGAAATGAAAAACTGTTTTTT.

This clonotype was recorded at least ten times. The rearrangement links TRBV6-1 to TRBJ2-5; D gene unclear. This CDR3 spans 12 amino acids. V gave up 8 bases and J gave up 5 bases, with 12 bases separating them. Germline CDR1 MNHNS, CDR2 SASEGT. Here the CDR3 DNA reads TGTGCCAGCTCAATAAGGACGGAGACCCAGTACTTC. It codes for CASSIRTETQYF.

This clonotype was seen only once. This may be a read error, as it is one base from a much larger clone. The chain has TRBV19 and TRBJ2-7, with D uncertain. Germline V gives CDR1 LNHDA, CDR2 SQIVND (reference sequence). CDR3 length: 13 residues. Trimming left V 5 bases short and J 6 bases short, with 14 bases between. The CDR3, as DNA: TGTGCCAGTAGTTCCCGCATGAGAGGCGAGCAGTACTTC. It translates to CASSSRMRGEQYF.